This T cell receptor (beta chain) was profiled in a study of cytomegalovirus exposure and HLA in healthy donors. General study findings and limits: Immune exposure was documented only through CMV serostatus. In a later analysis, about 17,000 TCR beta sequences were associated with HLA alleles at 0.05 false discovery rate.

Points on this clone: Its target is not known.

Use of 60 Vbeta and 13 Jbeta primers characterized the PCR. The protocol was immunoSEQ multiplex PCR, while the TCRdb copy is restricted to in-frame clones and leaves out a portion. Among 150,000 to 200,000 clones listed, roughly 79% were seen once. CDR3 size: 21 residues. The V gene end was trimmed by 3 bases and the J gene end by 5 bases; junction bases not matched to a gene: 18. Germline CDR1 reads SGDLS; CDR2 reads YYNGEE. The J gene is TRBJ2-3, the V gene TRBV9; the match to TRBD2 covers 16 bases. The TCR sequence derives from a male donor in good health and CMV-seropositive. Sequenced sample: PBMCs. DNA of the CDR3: TGTGCCAGCAGCGCGGGAACCGGGACTAGCGGGGGGGCCTATCGAGGAGATACGCAGTATTTT. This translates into CASSAGTGTSGGAYRGDTQYF.